Sequencing of this TCR beta chain was carried out in a study of blood T cells in healthy people across ages. Study-level points and caveats: Per million T cells, TCR beta diversity dropped about linearly as age rose.

A note on this clonotype: Antigen specificity is unknown.

PCR was performed a second time for about 7 to 12 cycles using a sample-barcoded 5' primer and a J-beta primer mix. In TCRdb, the 5' RACE reads were re-called with MiXCR into one record per CDR3 protein. The table records about 1.8 million distinct CDR3 sequences, just under 50% of them present only once. V was cut by 5 bases and J by 3 bases, with 13 bases left in between. The CDR3 runs to 14 residues. CDR1 and CDR2 from the germline V gene are MDHEN and SYDVKM. Total RNA amounts of at least 6 micrograms were extracted per sample. This chain connects TRBV28 to TRBJ1-2; D perhaps matches TRBD1 (5 bases). The source material was blood. This TCR was sampled from a middle-aged woman in good health. CDR3 sequence reads: CASSALGRDYGYTF. CDR3 sequence (DNA): TGTGCCAGCAGTGCCTTGGGCAGGGACTATGGCTACACCTTC.